This TCR beta chain appears in the sequencing data of a study of OX40 agonist ivuxolimab in advanced cancers. Clones were sequenced by immunoSEQ multiplex PCR, and TCRdb holds only the in-frame ones, with some missing. The repertoire holds tens of thousands of clones, with around 81% as singletons. V lost 3 bases to trimming and J lost 1 base, with 7 bases between them. The germline V gene encodes CDR1 WSHSY and CDR2 SAAADI. CDR3 size: 13 residues. This clone was seen a handful of times. Source: CD4+ or CD8+ T cells sorted from blood, taken in a trial of the OX40 agonist ivuxolimab. The receptor comes from an adult with an advanced solid tumor such as melanoma, head and neck, liver or kidney cancer. The chain carries TRBV10-2 and TRBJ2-7; D is unclear. The CDR3, as DNA: TGCGCCAGCAGTGAATTTTTATCCTACGAGCAGTACTTC. This sequence encodes CASSEFLSYEQYF.